Listed here are 9 T cell receptor beta chains from one sample, sequenced in a study of blood T cell repertoires in COVID-19. Sequencing used immunoSEQ multiplex PCR; TCRdb keeps in-frame clones, though not all of them. The sample consists of approximately 61,000 clones, 75% to 85% of them appearing once. The specimen was peripheral blood. The receptors shown here come from a man over 45 with COVID-19, enrolled during active disease.

The rearrangement links TRBV6-5 to TRBJ1-2, with 7 bases aligning to TRBD1. Germline V gene data show CDR1 as MNHEY and CDR2 as SVGAGI. The CDR3 is 13 residues long. Trimming took 6 bases from V and 3 from J; bases not matched to a gene: 4. For the CDR3, the DNA is TGTGCCAGCAGACAGGGGCCAGACTATGGCTACACCTTC. It specifies CASRQGPDYGYTF.

This chain joins TRBV28 and TRBJ1-2; 8 positions match TRBD1. The CDR3 has 14 residues. V was pared by 7 bases and J by 6 bases, with 10 bases of the junction left unmatched. Germline CDR1 is MDHEN and CDR2 is SYDVKM. The CDR3 here is CASTERSDRDGYTF. DNA of the CDR3: TGTGCCAGCACTGAGAGGTCGGACAGGGATGGCTACACCTTC.

This clone has only one observation. This sequence joins TRBV3-1 (or the pseudogene TRBV3-2) and TRBJ2-2; possible D gene TRBD2, 5 bases. Germline values: CDR1 LGHDT, CDR2 YNNKEL (reference sequence). The CDR3 runs to 15 residues. V shed 1 base and J shed 3 bases, with 9 bases lying between them. This chain's CDR3 is CASSQGTPDTGELFF. The CDR3 DNA reads as TGTGCCAGCAGCCAAGGGACTCCCGACACCGGGGAGCTGTTTTTT.

The chain is built from TRBV5-4 and TRBJ2-3; TRBD1 aligns across 10 bases. This CDR3 comprises 15 residues. V dropped 5 bases and J dropped 2; count of bases not matched to a gene: 5. The germline gives CDR1 SGHNT, CDR2 YYREEE (reference sequence). CDR3 bases: TGTGCCAGCAGTCCCGGGACAGGGGACACAGATACGCAGTATTTT. Protein sequence: CASSPGTGDTDTQYF.

This rearrangement joins TRBV6-5 to TRBJ2-7, with 7 bases matching TRBD1. This CDR3 region has 14 residues. Germline values: CDR1 MNHEY, CDR2 SVGAGI. J lost 4 bases, V lost 0 bases, and 3 bases had no gene match. This CDR3 is CASSYSSRGYEQYF. The CDR3 bases are TGTGCCAGCAGTTACTCGAGCAGGGGGTACGAGCAGTACTTC.

The rearrangement links TRBV6-5 to TRBJ2-3; 11 positions agree with TRBD2. CDR3 length equals 15 residues. Germline loops: CDR1 MNHEY, CDR2 SVGAGI. After removal of 8 bases from V and 5 bases from J, the junction contained 9 bases not matched to a gene. CDR3 sequence: CASGGSSGRKDTQYF. CDR3 DNA: TGTGCCAGCGGGGGGTCTAGCGGGAGGAAAGATACGCAGTATTTT.

This clone was picked up one time. This chain uses TRBV2 with TRBJ1-5; D is unresolved. The CDR3 runs 13 residues. Germline V CDR1 and CDR2: SNHLY, FYNNEI. V lost 0 bases, J lost 9 bases, and 9 bases lay in between. The CDR3 loop reads CASSEANGGPQHF. The DNA of the CDR3 is TGTGCCAGCAGTGAAGCGAATGGAGGGCCCCAGCATTTT. Combining the CDR3 with reference TRBV2 and TRBJ1-5 gives the whole variable domain EPEVTQTPSHQVTQMGQEVILRCVPISNHLYFYWYRQILGQKVEFLVSFYNNEISEKSEIFDDQFSVERPDGSNFTLKIRSTKLEDSAMYFCASSEANGGPQHFGDGTRLSIL.

The V call is TRBV7-2, the J call TRBJ2-7, with a possible D match to TRBD1 (6 bases). Deletions cut 3 bases from V and 3 bases from J, with 18 bases between. CDR1 SGHTA and CDR2 FQGNSA come from the germline V gene. This CDR3 is 16 amino acids long. CDR3 amino acids: CASSFRRWTQGYEQYF. CDR3 nucleotides: TGTGCCAGCAGCTTTCGAAGGTGGACACAGGGCTACGAGCAGTACTTC.

The chain uses TRBV28 and TRBJ1-4; 7 nucleotides align to TRBD1. Unmatched junction bases numbered 4, after V lost 7 bases and J lost 8 bases. Germline lookup yields CDR1 MDHEN and CDR2 SYDVKM. The CDR3 covers 12 residues. The DNA for the CDR3 is TGTGCCAGCACCACGGACAGGGAAAAACTGTTTTTT. Its translation: CASTTDREKLFF.